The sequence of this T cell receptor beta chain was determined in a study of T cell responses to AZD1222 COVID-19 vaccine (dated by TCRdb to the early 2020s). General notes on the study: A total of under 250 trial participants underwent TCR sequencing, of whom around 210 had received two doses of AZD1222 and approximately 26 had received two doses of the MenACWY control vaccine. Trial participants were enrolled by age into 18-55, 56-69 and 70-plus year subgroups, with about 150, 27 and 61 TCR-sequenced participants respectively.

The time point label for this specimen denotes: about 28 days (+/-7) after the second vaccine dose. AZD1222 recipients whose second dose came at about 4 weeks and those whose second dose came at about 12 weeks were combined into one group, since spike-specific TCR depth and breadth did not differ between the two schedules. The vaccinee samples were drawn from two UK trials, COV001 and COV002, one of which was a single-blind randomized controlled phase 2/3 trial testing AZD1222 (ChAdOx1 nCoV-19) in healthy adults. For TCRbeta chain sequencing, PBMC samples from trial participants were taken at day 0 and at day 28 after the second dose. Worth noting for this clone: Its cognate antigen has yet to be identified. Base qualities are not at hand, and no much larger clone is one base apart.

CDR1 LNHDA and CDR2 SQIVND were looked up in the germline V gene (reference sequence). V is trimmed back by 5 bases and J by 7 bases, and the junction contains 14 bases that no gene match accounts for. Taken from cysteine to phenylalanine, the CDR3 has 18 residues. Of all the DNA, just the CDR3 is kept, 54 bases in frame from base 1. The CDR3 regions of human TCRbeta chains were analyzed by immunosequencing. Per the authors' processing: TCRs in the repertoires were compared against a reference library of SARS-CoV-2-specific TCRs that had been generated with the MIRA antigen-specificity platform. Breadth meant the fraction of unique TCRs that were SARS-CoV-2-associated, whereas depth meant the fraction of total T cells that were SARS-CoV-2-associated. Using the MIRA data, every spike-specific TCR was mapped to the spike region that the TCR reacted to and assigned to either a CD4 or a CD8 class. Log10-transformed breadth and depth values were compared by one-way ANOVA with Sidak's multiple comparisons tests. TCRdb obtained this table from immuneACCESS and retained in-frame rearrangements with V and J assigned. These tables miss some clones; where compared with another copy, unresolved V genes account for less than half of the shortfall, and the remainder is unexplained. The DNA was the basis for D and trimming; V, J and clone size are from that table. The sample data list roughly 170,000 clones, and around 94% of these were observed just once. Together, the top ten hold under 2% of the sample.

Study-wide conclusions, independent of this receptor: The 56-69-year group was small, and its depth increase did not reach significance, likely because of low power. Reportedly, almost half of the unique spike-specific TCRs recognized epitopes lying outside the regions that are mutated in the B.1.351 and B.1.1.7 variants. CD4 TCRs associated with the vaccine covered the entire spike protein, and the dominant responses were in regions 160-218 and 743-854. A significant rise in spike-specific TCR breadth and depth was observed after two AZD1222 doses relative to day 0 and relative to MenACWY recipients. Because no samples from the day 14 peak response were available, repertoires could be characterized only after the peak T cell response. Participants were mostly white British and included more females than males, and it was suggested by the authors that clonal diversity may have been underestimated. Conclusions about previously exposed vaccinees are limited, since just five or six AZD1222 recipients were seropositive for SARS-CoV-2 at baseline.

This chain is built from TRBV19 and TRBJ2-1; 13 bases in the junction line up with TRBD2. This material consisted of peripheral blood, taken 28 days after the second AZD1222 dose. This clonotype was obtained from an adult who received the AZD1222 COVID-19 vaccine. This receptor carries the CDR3 CASSFRGLAGRTFNEQFF. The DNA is TGTGCCAGTAGTTTCAGGGGACTAGCGGGACGTACTTTTAATGAGCAGTTCTTC.